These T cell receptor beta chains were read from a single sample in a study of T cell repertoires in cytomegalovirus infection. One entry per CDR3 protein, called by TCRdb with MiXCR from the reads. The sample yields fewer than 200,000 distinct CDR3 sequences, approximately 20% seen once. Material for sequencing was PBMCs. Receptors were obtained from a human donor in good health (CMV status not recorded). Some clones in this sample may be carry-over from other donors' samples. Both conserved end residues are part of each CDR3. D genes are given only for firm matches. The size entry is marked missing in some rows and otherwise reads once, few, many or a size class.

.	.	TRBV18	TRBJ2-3	CASSPSGRPIPGDTQYF	TGTGCCAGCTCCCCCTCGGGGCGGCCCATACCGGGTGATACGCAGTATTTT
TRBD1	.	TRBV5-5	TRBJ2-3	CASSYLTGTGEADTQYF	TGTGCCAGCAGCTACCTAACCGGGACAGGGGAAGCAGATACGCAGTATTTT
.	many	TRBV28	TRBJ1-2	CASRRDANYGYTF	TGTGCCAGCAGACGCGACGCTAACTATGGCTACACCTTC
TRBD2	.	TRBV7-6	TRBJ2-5	CASSIGGMETQYF	TGTGCCAGCAGTATCGGGGGGATGGAGACCCAGTACTTC
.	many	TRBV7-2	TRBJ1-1	CASSLTTGNSTEAFF	TGTGCCAGCAGCTTAACTACGGGAAATAGCACTGAAGCTTTCTTT
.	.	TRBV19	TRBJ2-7	CASSAGPGGYEQYF	TGTGCCAGTAGTGCTGGCCCCGGGGGCTACGAGCAGTACTTC
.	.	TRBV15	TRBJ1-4	CATSSLGTPILEKLFF	TGTGCCACCAGCAGCTTAGGGACACCGATTCTTGAAAAACTGTTTTTT
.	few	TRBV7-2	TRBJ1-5	CASSLESDDRNQPQHF	TGTGCCAGCAGCTTAGAGTCCGACGACCGCAATCAGCCCCAGCATTTT
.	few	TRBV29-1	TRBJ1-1	CSAIGSWVRAGDTEAFF	TGCAGCGCCATAGGTTCGTGGGTTCGGGCGGGGGACACTGAAGCTTTCTTT
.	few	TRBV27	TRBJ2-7	CASKSIGSSYEQYF	TGTGCCAGCAAGTCGATTGGCTCCTCCTACGAGCAGTACTTC
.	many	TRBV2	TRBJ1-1	CASIPTENTEAFF	TGTGCCAGCATCCCGACAGAGAACACTGAAGCTTTCTTT
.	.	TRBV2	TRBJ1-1	CASSPRLPNTEAFF	TGTGCCAGCAGCCCCAGGTTACCGAACACTGAAGCTTTCTTT
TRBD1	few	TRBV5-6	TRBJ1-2	CASSPPGQGSRGYTF	TGTGCCAGCAGCCCCCCGGGACAGGGATCAAGAGGCTACACCTTC
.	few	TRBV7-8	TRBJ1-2	CASSPLGQDGYTF	TGTGCCAGCAGCCCGTTGGGGCAAGATGGCTACACCTTC
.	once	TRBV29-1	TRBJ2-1	CSVEGDSSDEQFF	TGCAGCGTTGAGGGTGACAGTTCGGATGAGCAGTTCTTC
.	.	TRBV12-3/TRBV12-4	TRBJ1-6	CASRHLLRRGFSYNSPLHF	TGTGCCAGCCGACACCTCCTACGGCGGGGATTCTCCTATAATTCACCCCTCCACTTT
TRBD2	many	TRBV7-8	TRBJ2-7	CASSLDYSGGGLDEQYF	TGTGCCAGCAGCTTAGATTATAGCGGGGGTGGTCTTGACGAGCAGTACTTC
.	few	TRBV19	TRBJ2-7	CASSLTGWGEQYF	TGTGCCAGTAGTCTAACAGGGTGGGGCGAGCAGTACTTC
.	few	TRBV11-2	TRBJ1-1	CASSLDEHRIGAFF	TGTGCCAGCAGCTTAGACGAACATCGGATTGGAGCTTTCTTT
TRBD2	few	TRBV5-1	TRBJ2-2	CASSLGGGGAGELFF	TGCGCCAGCAGCTTAGGCGGGGGAGGCGCCGGGGAGCTGTTTTTT
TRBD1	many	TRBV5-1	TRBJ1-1	CASSSTSGTGNTEAFF	TGCGCCAGCAGCTCGACCTCCGGGACAGGGAACACTGAAGCTTTCTTT
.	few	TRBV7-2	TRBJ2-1	CASSNRAGNNEQFF	TGTGCCAGCAGTAATAGGGCTGGTAACAATGAGCAGTTCTTC
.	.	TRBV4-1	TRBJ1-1	CASSDPTGGNTEAFF	TGCGCCAGCAGCGACCCGACAGGAGGGAACACTGAAGCTTTCTTT
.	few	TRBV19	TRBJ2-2	CASTLGRTIATGELFF	TGTGCCAGTACCCTGGGGAGGACTATCGCCACCGGGGAGCTGTTTTTT
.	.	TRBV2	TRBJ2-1	CASLFWGTDYNEQFF	TGTGCCAGCCTATTCTGGGGGACCGACTACAATGAGCAGTTCTTC
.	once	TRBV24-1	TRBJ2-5	CATSVRGQETQYF	TGTGCCACCAGTGTTAGAGGGCAAGAGACCCAGTACTTC
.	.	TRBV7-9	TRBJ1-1	CASSLAQGWNTEAFF	TGTGCCAGCAGCTTAGCCCAGGGGTGGAACACTGAAGCTTTCTTT
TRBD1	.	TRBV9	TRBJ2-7	CASSVAGEGQGILREQYF	TGTGCCAGCAGCGTAGCTGGGGAAGGACAGGGGATTTTGCGCGAGCAGTACTTC
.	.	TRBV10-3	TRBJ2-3	CAISVGGPRTDTQYF	TGTGCCATCAGTGTCGGGGGGCCCCGCACAGATACGCAGTATTTT
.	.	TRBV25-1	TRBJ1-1	CASSEIRQGLAEAFF	TGTGCCAGCAGTGAAATACGTCAGGGGTTAGCGGAAGCTTTCTTT
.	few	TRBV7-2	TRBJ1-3	CASSFGETGNTIYF	TGTGCCAGCAGCTTCGGGGAAACTGGAAACACCATATATTTT
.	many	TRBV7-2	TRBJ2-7	CASSLAFEGTGFFEQYF	TGTGCCAGCAGCTTAGCGTTCGAAGGGACGGGCTTCTTCGAGCAGTACTTC
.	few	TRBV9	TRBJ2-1	CASSVVAHNNEQFF	TGTGCCAGCAGCGTAGTAGCACACAACAATGAGCAGTTCTTC
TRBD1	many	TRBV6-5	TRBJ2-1	CASSFTGTEYNEQFF	TGTGCCAGCAGTTTCACCGGGACAGAATACAATGAGCAGTTCTTC
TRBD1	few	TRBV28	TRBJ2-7	CASSGPGTGVFGNF	TGTGCCAGCAGTGGACCCGGGACAGGGGTGTTTGGGAACTTC
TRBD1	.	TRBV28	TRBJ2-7	CASSPGGGTGGEQYF	TGTGCCAGCAGCCCAGGAGGCGGGACAGGGGGCGAGCAGTACTTC
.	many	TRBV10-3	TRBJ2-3	CAISGWGSGTDTQYF	TGTGCCATCAGTGGCTGGGGGAGCGGTACAGATACGCAGTATTTT
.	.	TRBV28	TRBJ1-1	CASSSPGRDTEAFF	TGTGCCAGCAGTTCTCCAGGGAGGGACACTGAAGCTTTCTTT
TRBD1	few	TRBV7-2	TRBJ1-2	CASSPLDRGNYGYTF	TGTGCCAGCAGCCCTCTAGACAGGGGTAACTATGGCTACACCTTC
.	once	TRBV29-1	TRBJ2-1	CSVEGGKGAGMFNEQFF	TGCAGCGTTGAAGGGGGCAAAGGGGCTGGCATGTTCAATGAGCAGTTCTTC
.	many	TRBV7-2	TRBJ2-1	CASSLNPAGNEQFF	TGTGCCAGCAGCTTAAACCCTGCAGGTAATGAGCAGTTCTTC
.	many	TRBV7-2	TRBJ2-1	CASSLARVDNEQFF	TGTGCCAGCAGCTTAGCGCGCGTAGACAATGAGCAGTTCTTC
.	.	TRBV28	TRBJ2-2	CASSTDRSTGELFF	TGTGCCAGCAGTACCGACAGGTCGACCGGGGAGCTGTTTTTT
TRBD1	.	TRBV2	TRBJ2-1	CASRADRGEGNEQFF	TGTGCCAGCAGGGCGGACAGGGGGGAAGGGAATGAGCAGTTCTTC
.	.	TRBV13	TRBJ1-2	CDSCLGGARNYGYTF	TGTGACAGCTGCTTAGGTGGGGCTCGGAACTATGGCTACACCTTC
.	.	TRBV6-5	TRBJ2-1	CARRRRQANNEQFF	TGTGCCAGAAGGCGAAGACAGGCTAACAATGAGCAGTTCTTC
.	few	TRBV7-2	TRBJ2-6	CASSLGTGWQGANVLTF	TGTGCCAGCAGCTTAGGTACCGGGTGGCAGGGGGCCAACGTCCTGACTTTC
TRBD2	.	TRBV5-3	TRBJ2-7	CASSPAGLAGERGTYEQYF	TGTGCCAGCAGCCCCGCGGGACTAGCGGGAGAGAGGGGGACCTACGAGCAGTACTTC
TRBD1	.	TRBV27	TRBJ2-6	CASSLGQGAPFGANVLTF	TGTGCCAGCAGTTTGGGACAGGGGGCCCCCTTTGGGGCCAACGTCCTGACTTTC
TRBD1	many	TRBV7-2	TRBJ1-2	CASSLGTGHYGYTF	TGTGCCAGCAGCTTAGGGACAGGGCACTATGGCTACACCTTC
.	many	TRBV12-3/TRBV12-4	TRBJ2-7	CASSLVDGRSEQYF	TGTGCCAGCAGTTTAGTCGACGGGCGAAGCGAGCAGTACTTC
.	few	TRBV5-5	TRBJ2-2	CASSPGQTRDANTGELFF	TGTGCCAGCAGCCCAGGACAGACGAGAGACGCGAACACCGGGGAGCTGTTTTTT
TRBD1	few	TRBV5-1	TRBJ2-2	CASSRTGETGELFF	TGCGCCAGCAGCCGGACAGGGGAAACCGGGGAGCTGTTTTTT
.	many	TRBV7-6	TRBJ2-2	CASSPRLDGGGLFF	TGTGCCAGCAGCCCTAGGCTCGACGGCGGCGGGCTGTTTTTT
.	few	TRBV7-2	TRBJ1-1	CASSRSRAEAFF	TGTGCCAGCAGCCGGTCGCGGGCGGAAGCTTTCTTT
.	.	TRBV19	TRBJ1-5	CASSAQGWSNQPQHF	TGTGCCAGTAGTGCCCAGGGTTGGAGCAATCAGCCCCAGCATTTT
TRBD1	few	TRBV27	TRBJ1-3	CASSWDRGNTIYF	TGTGCCAGCAGTTGGGACAGGGGAAACACCATATATTTT
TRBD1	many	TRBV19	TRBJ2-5	CASSIGDRVGGKETQYF	TGTGCCAGTAGTATCGGGGACAGGGTAGGGGGAAAGGAGACCCAGTACTTC
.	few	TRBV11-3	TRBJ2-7	CASSLIQETYEQYF	TGTGCCAGCAGCTTAATACAGGAAACCTACGAGCAGTACTTC